This TCR beta chain was recorded in a study of regulatory T cells in long-lasting Graves disease. The V end lost 3 bases, the J end lost 10 bases, and 12 bases lay between the germline ends. Germline V gene sequence: CDR1 LGHNA, CDR2 YNFKEQ. The CDR3 loop spans 12 amino acids. Many counts were recorded for this clonotype. Indicated time point: newly diagnosed GD, antithyroid drugs for less than 3 months. Following extraction of RNA from PBMCs, that RNA was used to make the TCR library. Through Arm-PCR of CDR3 regions and iRepertoire HTBI primers, TCR beta libraries were built. In TCRdb, the multiplex PCR reads were re-called with MiXCR into one record per CDR3 protein. Of 360,000 or so distinct CDR3 sequences listed, 12% are singletons. The same data also contributed to another study, on T cells in Graves' hyperthyroidism and ophthalmopathy.

The clonotype was recovered from a woman under 30 with Graves disease. The V gene is TRBV4-2, the J gene TRBJ1-1, with D unresolved. The source material was peripheral blood mononuclear cells (PBMCs), sampled at new diagnosis, from a patient treated with antithyroid drugs. Here the CDR3 DNA reads TGTGCCAGCAGCCAGAGCGGTCTAGGAGCTTTCTTT. Translating it yields CASSQSGLGAFF.